Each of the 27 T cell receptor beta chains below was sequenced from the same sample in a study of blood T cell repertoires in COVID-19. The method was immunoSEQ multiplex PCR; TCRdb's version includes in-frame clones alone and lacks a portion of them. The sample lists around 290,000 clones, around 90% seen once, with 2% to 2.5% in the top ten. Source material: PBMCs or T cells enriched from blood (not recorded which). These receptors originate from a woman aged 55-70 years in a cohort exposed to, infected with or recovered from COVID-19 (not recorded which).

The chain employs TRBV19 and TRBJ1-1; 8 nucleotides agree with TRBD1. V shed 5 bases and J 2 bases; nucleotides not matched to a gene: 7. The CDR3 is 15 residues long. The germline gives CDR1 LNHDA, CDR2 SQIVND (reference sequence). CDR3 region: CASSASGGANTEAFF. The CDR3 bases are TGTGCCAGTAGTGCCTCAGGGGGCGCAAACACTGAAGCTTTCTTT. Full variable domain (outside the CDR3, taken from reference TRBV19 and TRBJ1-1): DGGITQSPKYLFRKEGQNVTLSCEQNLNHDAMYWYRQDPGQGLRLIYYSQIVNDFQKGDIAEGYSVSREKKESFPLTVTSAQKNPTAFYLCASSASGGANTEAFFGQGTRLTVV.

This clone has only one observation. The chain links TRBV28 to TRBJ2-7, with D perhaps TRBD1 (5 bases). The V end was cut by 4 bases, the J end by 2 bases, with 15 bases between. Germline CDR1 and CDR2: MDHEN and SYDVKM. CDR3 size: 15 residues. The DNA of the CDR3 is TGTGCCAGCAGTTCCCCGTCTGAAGGGGCCTACGAGCAGTACTTC. Residues: CASSSPSEGAYEQYF.

The V call is TRBV15, the J call TRBJ1-2; D gene uncertain. Trimming removed 0 bases at V and 3 bases at J, with 14 bases between. From germline, CDR1 is LNHNV and CDR2 YYDKDF (reference sequence). The CDR3 runs 16 residues. In nucleotides, the CDR3 is TGTGCCACCAGCAGAGATTGGAACAGATATGACTATGGCTACACCTTC. Protein: CATSRDWNRYDYGYTF.

The chain couples TRBV2 to TRBJ2-3; TRBD1 aligns across 8 bases. This CDR3 is 15 amino acids long. The V and J ends lost 2 bases and 3 bases, in that order; junction bases with no gene match: 4. CDR1 is SNHLY, CDR2 FYNNEI, per germline. CDR3 DNA sequence: TGTGCCAGCAGTGAACAGGGGGCTGGGACAGATACGCAGTATTTT. As protein: CASSEQGAGTDTQYF.

A single count supports this clone. This chain connects TRBV5-1 to TRBJ2-1; D is perhaps TRBD2 (5 bases). CDR3 size: 13 residues. CDR1 and CDR2 (germline): SGHRS, YFSETQ. Trimming cost V 3 bases and J 4 bases, with 8 bases left between them. The CDR3: CASSSGYYNEQFF. The CDR3 DNA reads as TGCGCCAGCAGCTCGGGATATTACAATGAGCAGTTCTTC.

J is TRBJ2-1 and V is TRBV18; the match to TRBD1 covers 7 bases. Looked up from germline, CDR1 is KGHSH and CDR2 is LQKENI. V dropped 6 bases and J dropped 4; count of bases not matched to a gene: 12. The CDR3 consists of 16 residues. The CDR3, as DNA: TGTGCCAGCTCCCGAGGCCCGGGACAGTTATACAATGAGCAGTTCTTC. This encodes CASSRGPGQLYNEQFF.

This sequence joins TRBV4-1 and TRBJ2-7; D possibly corresponds to TRBD2 (6 bases). The CDR3 extends over 13 amino acids. Between the trimmed V and J ends, which lost 4 bases and 4 bases, there was a span of 11 bases. Germline V gene sequence: CDR1 MGHRA, CDR2 YSYEKL. The CDR3 DNA reads as TGCGCCAGCAGCCTGAAGGCGGGGTACGAGCAGTACTTC. Translation gives CASSLKAGYEQYF.

A few counts support this clone. The chain has TRBV11-3 and TRBJ2-1, with D maybe TRBD2 (6 bases). Germline V CDR1 and CDR2: SGHNT, YENEEA. The V end was cut by 9 bases, the J end by 6 bases, with 12 bases between. The CDR3 is 12 residues long. CDR3 DNA sequence: TGTGCCAGTAGCGGCCCGATCAATGAGCAGTTCTTC. Its protein is CASSGPINEQFF.

The gene calls are TRBV7-9 and TRBJ2-5, with 9 bases identical to TRBD2. The germline V gene encodes CDR1 SEHNR and CDR2 FQNEAQ (reference sequence). Germline trimming cut 0 bases from V and 5 bases from J; bases unmatched to any gene: 7. This CDR3 is 16 amino acids long. The CDR3 DNA follows: TGTGCCAGCAGCTTAGCGGCTAGCGGGAAAGATGAGACCCAGTACTTC. Translation: CASSLAASGKDETQYF.

V is TRBV7-2 and J is TRBJ2-3, with D possibly matching TRBD1 (6 bases). CDR3 length: 18 amino acids. Between the trimmed V and J ends, which lost 1 base and 6 bases, there was a span of 23 bases. Germline loops: CDR1 SGHTA, CDR2 FQGNSA. For the CDR3, the DNA is TGTGCCAGCAGCTTAGATAGACCCCGGGACATCAGTCGGGATACGCAGTATTTT. Its protein product is CASSLDRPRDISRDTQYF.

The V call is TRBV7-9, the J call TRBJ1-1, with 9 bases that match TRBD1. Unmatched junction bases numbered 4, after V lost 2 bases and J lost 9 bases. The CDR3 loop spans 13 amino acids. Germline assignment: CDR1 SEHNR and CDR2 FQNEAQ (reference sequence). The CDR3 sequence: CASSLHTGGQAFF. DNA for the CDR3: TGTGCCAGCAGCTTACATACAGGGGGCCAAGCTTTCTTT.

The V gene is TRBV3-1 (or the pseudogene TRBV3-2), the J gene TRBJ1-5, with 8 nucleotides matching TRBD1. The CDR3 contains 14 residues. CDR1 and CDR2 from the germline V gene are LGHDT and YNNKEL (reference sequence). The V segment lost 1 base and the J segment 10 bases; nucleotides outside the gene matches: 6. In DNA, the CDR3 is TGTGCCAGCAGCCAAGGATACGACAGGGGTCCCCAGCATTTT. Translation gives CASSQGYDRGPQHF.

The V gene is TRBV6-2 or TRBV6-3, the J gene TRBJ2-7, with 8 bases that match TRBD2. Germline lookup yields CDR1 MNHEY and CDR2 SVGEGT. V was pared by 1 base and J by 3 bases, with 5 bases of the junction left unmatched. The CDR3 loop spans 15 amino acids. CDR3 sequence (DNA): TGTGCCAGCAGTTACTTAAGCGGGAGTCTCTACGAGCAGTACTTC. Amino acid sequence: CASSYLSGSLYEQYF.

The genes are TRBV6-5 and TRBJ1-4; 9 positions agree with TRBD1. J was trimmed by 8 bases and V by 5 bases; bases with no gene match: 9. Germline V gives CDR1 MNHEY, CDR2 SVGAGI. CDR3 length: 15 amino acids. The chain's CDR3 is CASSNTGTGQEKLFF. The CDR3 DNA sequence: TGTGCCAGCAGTAATACCGGGACAGGGCAGGAAAAACTGTTTTTT.

This CDR3 is CASSLTGTGREKLFF. The CDR3 nucleotides read TGCGCCAGCAGCCTGACCGGGACAGGGAGGGAAAAACTGTTTTTT. The V and J genes are TRBV5-1 and TRBJ1-4; 9 nucleotides match TRBD1. V shed 4 bases and J 8 bases; nucleotides not matched to a gene: 9. The germline V gene has CDR1 SGHRS and CDR2 YFSETQ. The CDR3 sequence is 15 residues long. Combining the CDR3 with reference TRBV5-1 and TRBJ1-4 gives the whole variable domain KAGVTQTPRYLIKTRGQQVTLSCSPISGHRSVSWYQQTPGQGLQFLFEYFSETQRNKGNFPGRFSGRQFSNSRSEMNVSTLELGDSALYLCASSLTGTGREKLFFGSGTQLSVL.

CDR3 protein: CAWSVKGVEQYF. For the CDR3, the DNA is TGTGCCTGGAGTGTCAAAGGGGTCGAGCAGTACTTC. The chain is built from TRBV30 and TRBJ2-7; maybe TRBD1 (5 bases). V lost 0 bases and J lost 6, with 9 bases in between. Germline V lookup: CDR1 GTSNPN, CDR2 SVGIG (reference sequence). The CDR3 extends over 12 amino acids.

The rearrangement uses TRBV4-3 and TRBJ2-7, with 13 bases fitting TRBD2. Trimming cost V 6 bases and J 2 bases; bases outside gene matches: 4. CDR3 length: 15 residues. In germline, CDR1 is LGHNA, CDR2 YSLEER. The CDR3 coding sequence is TGCGCCAGCAGTCAACTAGCGGGAGGGCCCTACGAGCAGTACTTC. It specifies CASSQLAGGPYEQYF.

The chain uses TRBV4-1 and TRBJ2-3, with D maybe TRBD2 (6 bases). The CDR3 runs to 15 residues. V was clipped by 4 bases and J by 3 bases, with 14 bases between them. Per the germline V gene, CDR1 is MGHRA and CDR2 is YSYEKL. In DNA form, the CDR3 reads TGCGCCAGCAGCCTCACGGGAGTGGGTACAGATACGCAGTATTTT. This encodes CASSLTGVGTDTQYF.

The CDR3 DNA follows: TGTGCCAGCAGCCAATGGGACAGAGACCGCTTGGGGCAGTACTTC. Its protein product is CASSQWDRDRLGQYF. The chain joins TRBV3-1 (or the pseudogene TRBV3-2) to TRBJ2-7, with 7 bases matching TRBD1. The length of the CDR3 is 15 residues. Germline CDR1 and CDR2: LGHDT and YNNKEL (reference sequence). J was trimmed by 9 bases and V by 2 bases; bases with no gene match: 13.

This rearrangement joins TRBV5-1 to TRBJ2-4; TRBD1 might be the D (6 bases). CDR1 SGHRS and CDR2 YFSETQ come from the germline V gene. V lost 4 bases to trimming and J lost 1 base, with 15 bases between them. The CDR3 spans 16 residues. This CDR3 reads CASSDTGSSAKNIQYF. The CDR3 DNA is TGCGCCAGCAGCGATACAGGGTCCTCGGCCAAAAACATTCAGTACTTC.

This clone has a single count. The CDR3 spells CASSSDRTTDTQYF. For the CDR3, the DNA is TGTGCCAGCAGTTCGGACAGGACCACAGATACGCAGTATTTT. This rearrangement joins TRBV6-5 to TRBJ2-3; 7 nucleotides agree with TRBD1. V shed 4 bases, J shed 2 bases, and the junction held 3 bases outside the gene matches. Germline CDR1 MNHEY, CDR2 SVGAGI. This CDR3 spans 14 amino acids.

The rearrangement links TRBV5-1 to TRBJ2-7, with TRBD2 identical over 7 bases. This CDR3 spans 13 amino acids. V lost 5 bases, J lost 1 base, and 3 bases stayed unmatched. Germline-derived CDR1 and CDR2 are SGHRS and YFSETQ. The chain's CDR3 is CASSPAGSYEQYF. The CDR3 DNA is TGCGCCAGCAGTCCAGCGGGGTCCTACGAGCAGTACTTC.

The chain is built from TRBV24-1 and TRBJ2-1, with TRBD2 matching 14 bases. Germline V gene lookup returns CDR1 KGHDR and CDR2 SFDVKD. This CDR3 has 19 residues. Trimming cost V 2 bases and J 3 bases; bases outside gene matches: 8. Written as DNA, the CDR3 is TGTGCCACCAGTGATTCCACCCGGACTAGCGGGAGGCACTACAATGAGCAGTTCTTC. This sequence encodes CATSDSTRTSGRHYNEQFF.

The V call is TRBV2, the J call TRBJ2-7; 10 bases match TRBD1. CDR3 length equals 17 residues. Germline V CDR1 and CDR2: SNHLY, FYNNEI. The junction had 14 bases not matched to a gene; V was cut back by 2 bases and J by 7 bases. CDR3 sequence reads: CASSETISGTGEREQYF. CDR3 bases: TGTGCCAGCAGTGAAACCATATCCGGGACAGGGGAGAGGGAGCAGTACTTC.

The chain couples TRBV7-2 to TRBJ1-5; tentative D call: TRBD1 (6 bases). CDR3 length: 15 residues. Trimming stripped 5 bases from V and 2 bases from J, with 13 bases between. The germline V gene encodes CDR1 SGHTA and CDR2 FQGNSA. The CDR3 sequence: CASSRGGLGNQPQHF. CDR3 nucleotides: TGTGCCAGCAGCAGGGGGGGGCTTGGCAATCAGCCCCAGCATTTT.

The rearrangement links TRBV10-1 to TRBJ2-7, with 7 bases lining up with TRBD1. Looked up from germline, CDR1 is WNHNN and CDR2 is SYGVQD (reference sequence). The CDR3 has 13 residues. The ends lost 6 bases at V and 7 bases at J; junction bases unmatched: 9. Written as DNA, the CDR3 is TGCGCCAGCAGCCTACAGGGGCCTGGGGAGCAGTACTTC. Its translation is CASSLQGPGEQYF.

J is TRBJ2-7 and V is TRBV30, with D perhaps matching TRBD1 (6 bases). CDR3 length: 12 amino acids. Trimming shortened V by 2 bases and J by 4 bases, and 9 bases separated the two germline ends. Germline V gene sequence: CDR1 GTSNPN, CDR2 SVGIG (reference sequence). The CDR3 loop is CAWSPGQYEQYF. CDR3 bases: TGTGCCTGGAGTCCCGGACAGTACGAGCAGTACTTC.